This is a list of T cell receptor beta chains from one sample in a study of long-term antiretroviral therapy in people with HIV. TCRdb's copy holds only in-frame clones and misses some; the assay was immunoSEQ multiplex PCR. Of more than 20,000 clones listed, approximately 77% are singletons. The sequences come from unsorted PBMCs, collected 2.4 years after starting antiretroviral therapy. These receptors were obtained from a man aged 35 to 55 with HIV. Each CDR3 is given with its conserved first and last residue. A D gene is named only where the DNA matches it firmly. Size is stated for part of the rows, as once, few or many counts, or as a class when the clone is expanded.

cdr3_length d_call j_call clone_size v_call cdr3_nt cdr3_aa
14 NA TRBJ1-1 NA TRBV18 TGTGCCAGCTCACCAGCAGAGAAAAACACTGAAGCTTTCTTT CASSPAEKNTEAFF
16 NA TRBJ1-4 NA TRBV7-8 TGTGCCAGCAGCTTCCGGGCGCAACCAACTAATGAAAAACTGTTTTTT CASSFRAQPTNEKLFF
13 NA TRBJ1-1 NA TRBV27 TGTGCCAGCACCCTGAACCTGGGCACTGAAGCTTTCTTT CASTLNLGTEAFF
16 NA TRBJ1-4 NA TRBV6-6 TGTGCCAGCAGTTTTCACCCCCACAGGGCGGGGGAAAAACTGTTTTTT CASSFHPHRAGEKLFF
17 NA TRBJ2-6 NA TRBV19 TGTGCCAGTAGTATCTCAGGTTCCCAGGCTGGGGCCAACGTCCTGACTTTC CASSISGSQAGANVLTF
16 TRBD1 TRBJ2-7 NA TRBV28 TGTGCCAGCAGGTCAATGGGGACAGCCGACTCCTACGAGCAGTACTTC CASRSMGTADSYEQYF
16 NA TRBJ2-1 NA TRBV11-2 TGTGCCAGCAGCTTAGAATTCGCGGGAAGCTACAATGAGCAGTTCTTC CASSLEFAGSYNEQFF
16 NA TRBJ1-4 NA TRBV19 TGTGCCAGTAGTCGGGACGTCCGCCCAACTAATGAAAAACTGTTTTTT CASSRDVRPTNEKLFF
15 NA TRBJ2-1 NA TRBV6-5 TGTGCCAGCAGATCCGAGGGGAATGCCTATAATGAGCAGTTCTTC CASRSEGNAYNEQFF
16 NA TRBJ2-5 NA TRBV7-9 TGTGCCAGCAGCTCCGTGCTAGGGGGAGCGGGGGAGACCCAGTACTTC CASSSVLGGAGETQYF
15 NA TRBJ2-6 NA TRBV10-3 TGTGCCATCAGTGGTTGGGGAACTGGGGCCAACGTCCTGACTTTC CAISGWGTGANVLTF
12 NA TRBJ1-2 NA TRBV4-1 TGCGCCAGCAGCCAAGAACAGAGAGGCTACACCTTC CASSQEQRGYTF
14 NA TRBJ2-7 NA TRBV4-2 TGTGCCAGCAGCCAAGCCGAAGGTAACTACGAGCAGTACTTC CASSQAEGNYEQYF
15 TRBD2 TRBJ2-7 large TRBV7-9 TGTGCCAGCAGCTTTAGCGGGGGCCCATCCTACGAGCAGTACTTC CASSFSGGPSYEQYF
13 NA TRBJ2-3 NA TRBV11-3 TGTGCCAGCAGCGACCGAGTTACAGATACGCAGTATTTT CASSDRVTDTQYF
15 NA TRBJ2-5 NA TRBV7-3 TGTGCCAGCAGCTTAACTATGGGGACTTGGGAGACCCAGTACTTC CASSLTMGTWETQYF
15 TRBD1 TRBJ1-1 NA TRBV6-1 TGTGCCAGCAGTGAAGAGGGGGCCGGTTTTACTGAAGCTTTCTTT CASSEEGAGFTEAFF
16 TRBD2 TRBJ2-2 NA TRBV10-2 TGCGCCAGCGGACCGACTAGCGGGAGTGGCGCCGGGGAGCTGTTTTTT CASGPTSGSGAGELFF
15 TRBD1 TRBJ2-3 NA TRBV5-1 TGCGCCAGCAGCTTGGCGGACAGGGAGACAGATACGCAGTATTTT CASSLADRETDTQYF
14 NA TRBJ1-2 NA TRBV5-1 TGCGCCAGCAGCTTAGACGTCCCAGGGAATGGCTACACCTTC CASSLDVPGNGYTF
12 NA TRBJ2-3 NA TRBV5-1 TGCGCCAGCAGCTCCCCGGGGAGTACGCAGTATTTT CASSSPGSTQYF
13 NA TRBJ2-3 NA TRBV7-3 TGTGCCAGCAGCTTAAAAGGGGCCGATACGCAGTATTTT CASSLKGADTQYF
15 NA TRBJ2-7 few TRBV27 TGTGCCAGCAAGGTCGACAGCTCGAGCTCCTACGAGCAGTACTTC CASKVDSSSSYEQYF
13 TRBD1 TRBJ1-2 NA TRBV7-3 TGTGCCAGCAGCCCCGGGACAGGGTTCGGCTACACCTTC CASSPGTGFGYTF